This TCR beta chain was sequenced in a study of T cells expressing NK-cell markers. Study-wide results and limits: A handful of donors likewise had their CD3+CD56-NKG2C+ fraction led by these clonotypes.

Germline CDR1 is MNHEY and CDR2 is SVGAGI. This CDR3 comprises 16 residues. TCRdb derives one entry per CDR3 protein from the 5' RACE reads, leaving out DNA. The sample yields a few hundred thousand distinct CDR3 sequences, of which the top ten take up about 0.4%. Comment on this clonotype: Its cognate antigen is unknown.

The clonotype comes from a man between 18 and 35 years old in good health. The sequenced sample consisted of blood T cells: a sorted CD56 or NKG2C T cell subset, CD4+ or CD8+ T cells, or bulk PBMC T cells (not recorded which). The chain joins TRBV6-5 to TRBJ2-7; without DNA, the TCRdb call of TRBD1 cannot be checked. CDR3 loop: CASSRSRGARVGEQYF.